The 29 T cell receptor beta chains presented below share a single source sample, sequenced in a study of shared T cell receptors in the human thymus. Some clones are missing from TCRdb's copy, which holds only in-frame ones; the method was immunoSEQ multiplex PCR. This table holds about 380,000 clones, roughly 94% found once. Sequenced material: thymocytes. The receptors stem from a human donor.

CDR3 amino acids: CASSLTGDLSYEQYF. The CDR3 region has the DNA TGCGCCAGCAGCTTGACAGGGGACCTTTCCTACGAGCAGTACTTC. The rearrangement links TRBV5-1 to TRBJ2-7; 7 bases match TRBD1. The CDR3 is 15 amino acids. After removal of 1 base from V and 1 base from J, the junction contained 5 bases not matched to a gene. Germline CDR1 and CDR2: SGHRS and YFSETQ.

The V gene is TRBV6-5, the J gene TRBJ2-4, with 7 bases that match TRBD1. CDR1 and CDR2 from the germline V gene are MNHEY and SVGAGI. The CDR3 sequence is 13 residues long. V gave up 6 bases and J gave up 5 bases; unmatched junction bases: 4. The CDR3 DNA reads TGTGCCAGCAGGACAGGGTGGGAAAACATTCAGTACTTC. It encodes CASRTGWENIQYF.

The chain couples TRBV6-6 to TRBJ1-2, with unresolved D. Germline V gene sequence: CDR1 MNHNY, CDR2 SVGAGI (reference sequence). V lost 2 bases and J lost 2, with 15 bases in between. The CDR3 consists of 16 residues. CDR3 sequence: CASSYTLFDKNYGYTF. The CDR3, as DNA: TGTGCCAGCAGTTACACCCTTTTCGATAAGAACTATGGCTACACCTTC.

CDR3 region: CASSPTVGGEKLFF. The CDR3 bases are TGTGCCAGCAGCCCTACAGTGGGAGGGGAAAAACTGTTTTTT. The chain uses TRBV6-5 and TRBJ1-4; D not resolved. The CDR3 contains 14 residues. Deletions cut 6 bases from V and 8 bases from J, with 16 bases between. Germline V CDR1 and CDR2: MNHEY, SVGAGI.

Only one count was recorded for this clone. The V and J genes are TRBV7-9 and TRBJ2-1; D is perhaps TRBD2 (7 bases). The CDR3 extends over 17 amino acids. Trimming stripped 5 bases from V and 4 bases from J, with 21 bases between. From germline, CDR1 is SEHNR and CDR2 FQNEAQ (reference sequence). CDR3 bases: TGTGCCAGCAGCCCACAACGTTGGGCGGGGGCGTACAATGAGCAGTTCTTC. Its protein is CASSPQRWAGAYNEQFF.

The chain combines TRBV6-1 with TRBJ2-7; TRBD2 might be the D (6 bases). Trimming shortened V by 4 bases and J by 2 bases, and 9 bases separated the two germline ends. This CDR3 spans 13 amino acids. CDR1 is MNHNS and CDR2 is SASEGT in the germline V gene. CDR3 sequence: CASSVEGTYEQYF. The CDR3 DNA reads TGTGCCAGCAGTGTGGAGGGGACCTACGAGCAGTACTTC.

J is TRBJ1-2 and V is TRBV4-1, with 7 bases matching TRBD1. CDR3 length: 14 amino acids. Germline lookup yields CDR1 MGHRA and CDR2 YSYEKL. After removal of 3 bases from V and 10 bases from J, the junction contained 11 bases not matched to a gene. CDR3 amino acids: CASSQGLETGPYTF. In nucleotides, the CDR3 is TGCGCCAGCAGCCAGGGATTGGAGACAGGGCCCTACACCTTC.

V gene TRBV6-1 combines with J gene TRBJ2-1; perhaps D is TRBD1 or TRBD2 (5 bases each). The V gene lost 4 bases and the J gene lost 11 bases, with 12 bases spanning the gap. Germline-derived CDR1 and CDR2 are MNHNS and SASEGT. This CDR3 comprises 12 residues. The CDR3 loop is CASSVGTNKQFF. As DNA, the CDR3 is TGTGCCAGCAGTGTAGGGACCAACAAGCAGTTCTTC.

The chain is built from TRBV11-2 and TRBJ2-7; D ambiguous. The CDR3 length is 13 residues. Germline V gene sequence: CDR1 SGHAT, CDR2 FQNNGV. The V end lost 5 bases, the J end lost 6 bases, and 14 bases lay between the germline ends. This chain's CDR3 is CASSLGPWGEQYF. The CDR3 DNA reads as TGTGCCAGCAGCCTCGGGCCGTGGGGCGAGCAGTACTTC.

V and J are TRBV5-6 and TRBJ1-3; D is unresolved. This CDR3 contains 12 residues. Trimming pared 4 bases from V and 14 bases from J, leaving 16 bases between. Germline V CDR1 and CDR2: SGHDT, YYEEEE. The CDR3 sequence: CASSTGPSVLYF. CDR3 nucleotide sequence: TGTGCCAGCAGCACTGGGCCCTCCGTTCTATATTTT.

The chain links TRBV2 to TRBJ2-1, with unresolved D. CDR3 length: 13 residues. V lost 7 bases to trimming and J lost 0 bases, with 7 bases between them. In germline, CDR1 is SNHLY, CDR2 FYNNEI. The CDR3 is CASIGSSYNEQFF. For the CDR3, the DNA is TGTGCCAGCATCGGAAGCTCCTACAATGAGCAGTTCTTC.

The chain couples TRBV4-1 to TRBJ2-2; maybe TRBD1 (7 bases). V gave up 0 bases and J gave up 7 bases, with 21 bases separating them. This CDR3 region has 18 residues. CDR1 is MGHRA, CDR2 YSYEKL, per germline. As DNA, the CDR3 is TGCGCCAGCAGCCAAGATCCCCGCTGGAGGGGGCAAGGCGGGGAGCTGTTTTTT. Its translation: CASSQDPRWRGQGGELFF.

The V and J genes are TRBV7-9 and TRBJ2-7, with 9 bases matching TRBD1. V dropped 3 bases and J dropped 2; count of bases not matched to a gene: 5. From germline, CDR1 is SEHNR and CDR2 FQNEAQ (reference sequence). The CDR3 runs 15 residues. The CDR3 is CASSLRDRDPYEQYF. The CDR3 nucleotides read TGTGCCAGCAGCTTGCGGGACAGGGACCCCTACGAGCAGTACTTC.

The V gene is TRBV7-9, the J gene TRBJ2-5; perhaps TRBD2 as D (5 bases). CDR3 length: 14 amino acids. Trimming pared 4 bases from V and 3 bases from J, leaving 12 bases between. Germline assignment: CDR1 SEHNR and CDR2 FQNEAQ (reference sequence). CDR3 sequence reads: CASSSITSKETQYF. CDR3 DNA: TGTGCCAGCAGCTCCATTACTAGTAAAGAGACCCAGTACTTC.

The J gene is TRBJ2-2, the V gene TRBV27, with unresolved D. CDR1 is MNHEY, CDR2 SMNVEV, per germline (reference sequence). The CDR3 has 11 amino acids. With 6 bases removed from V and 5 bases from J, the gap between germline ends came to 4 bases. CDR3 DNA sequence: TGTGCCAGCAGAGTAACCGGGGAGCTGTTTTTT. Encoded protein: CASRVTGELFF.

The rearrangement links TRBV10-1 to TRBJ2-3; 7 bases agree with TRBD2. V shed 7 bases and J 3 bases; nucleotides not matched to a gene: 10. The CDR3 is 15 residues long. The germline CDR1 and CDR2 sequences are WNHNN and SYGVQD (reference sequence). CDR3: CASTLGLGETDTQYF. The CDR3 DNA reads TGCGCCAGCACCCTCGGACTAGGGGAAACAGATACGCAGTATTTT.

This clone was recorded only once. The chain employs TRBV6-5 and TRBJ1-2, with no clear D. Trimming stripped 6 bases from V and 2 bases from J, with 10 bases between. CDR1 and CDR2 (germline): MNHEY, SVGAGI. There are 13 residues in the CDR3. The CDR3 is CASRFGHNYGYTF. The CDR3 DNA reads TGTGCCAGCAGGTTCGGCCACAACTATGGCTACACCTTC.

The V and J genes are TRBV27 and TRBJ1-4, with D possibly matching TRBD1 (6 bases). The germline V gene has CDR1 MNHEY and CDR2 SMNVEV (reference sequence). Trimming stripped 2 bases from V and 6 bases from J, with 16 bases between. The length of the CDR3 is 16 residues. The CDR3 spells CASSLRAGDRDEKLFF. CDR3 nucleotide sequence: TGTGCCAGCAGTTTAAGGGCAGGGGATCGAGATGAAAAACTGTTTTTT.

V gene TRBV5-1 combines with J gene TRBJ1-5; D not certain. Germline V gives CDR1 SGHRS, CDR2 YFSETQ. This CDR3 is 13 amino acids long. V lost 0 bases to trimming and J lost 16 bases, with 17 bases between them. The CDR3 spells CASSLDPVTRRHF. CDR3 DNA: TGCGCCAGCAGCTTGGACCCCGTAACACGCCGACATTTT.

CDR3 nucleotide sequence: TGTGCCAGCAGTTCTCCGACAGGCTTAGGCTACACCTTC. This codes for CASSSPTGLGYTF. This rearrangement joins TRBV27 to TRBJ1-2, with a weak D call TRBD1 (6 bases). V was clipped by 4 bases and J by 8 bases, with 14 bases between them. The CDR3 extends over 13 amino acids. Per the germline V gene, CDR1 is MNHEY and CDR2 is SMNVEV (reference sequence).

The genes are TRBV12-5 and TRBJ2-1, with 12 nucleotides matching TRBD2. The V gene's germline CDR1 is LGHNT and CDR2 FRNRAP. The CDR3 has 15 residues. The V and J ends lost 6 bases and 7 bases, in that order; junction bases with no gene match: 7. CDR3: CASGLTSGSKNEQFF. The CDR3 nucleotides read TGTGCTAGTGGCCTGACTAGCGGGAGTAAAAATGAGCAGTTCTTC.

This rearrangement joins TRBV9 to TRBJ2-7; D unresolved. The germline gives CDR1 SGDLS, CDR2 YYNGEE. V dropped 0 bases and J dropped 0 bases, with 4 bases sitting between them. The CDR3 has 13 residues. The CDR3 loop reads CASSVAPSYEQYF. The CDR3 bases are TGTGCCAGCAGCGTAGCTCCCTCCTACGAGCAGTACTTC.

The chain uses TRBV29-1 and TRBJ2-5; 15 bases are a match to TRBD2. CDR1 is SQVTM, CDR2 ANQGSEA, per germline. This CDR3 has 16 amino acids. Losses at the gene ends were 6 bases for V and 2 bases for J; bases not matched to a gene: 7. CDR3 amino acids: CSVPGLAGGGQETQYF. The CDR3 DNA reads TGCAGCGTGCCGGGACTAGCGGGAGGTGGACAAGAGACCCAGTACTTC.

A single count supports this clone. The V gene is TRBV28, the J gene TRBJ1-2; the match to TRBD1 covers 12 bases. Germline loops: CDR1 MDHEN, CDR2 SYDVKM. The CDR3 sequence is 14 residues long. Trimming at V came to 5 bases and at J to 8 bases, leaving 6 bases not matched to a gene. The CDR3 spells CASSPGTGGEGYTF. The CDR3 DNA follows: TGTGCCAGCAGTCCCGGGACAGGGGGCGAGGGCTACACCTTC.

V gene TRBV12-2 combines with J gene TRBJ2-4; the table assigns TRBD1, which was not confirmed against the DNA. TRBV12-2 is marked as a pseudogene. The CDR3 covers 13 residues. The CDR3: CASRFKDRTIQYF. The CDR3 nucleotides are TGTGCAAGTCGCTTTAAGGACAGAACCATTCAGTACTTC.

This chain uses TRBV9 with TRBJ1-2; TRBD1 matches 7 bases. J gave up 8 bases and V 4 bases, and 2 bases lay outside the gene matches. The CDR3 spans 11 residues. Germline CDR1 and CDR2: SGDLS and YYNGEE. The CDR3 DNA is TGTGCCAGCAGCCGAGGGGGCGGCTACACCTTC. Translation gives CASSRGGGYTF.

The V and J genes are TRBV14 and TRBJ1-1; 7 nucleotides align to TRBD1. Trimming removed 3 bases from V and 1 base from J; junction bases left unmatched: 8. Germline values: CDR1 SGHDN, CDR2 FVKESK. CDR3 size: 16 residues. The CDR3 region is CASSQEGQAGNTEAFF. Written as DNA, the CDR3 is TGTGCCAGCAGCCAGGAAGGACAGGCCGGGAACACTGAAGCTTTCTTT.

This chain connects TRBV11-2 to TRBJ2-3, with D perhaps matching TRBD2 (6 bases). V gave up 1 base and J gave up 2 bases, with 13 bases separating them. Germline CDR1 SGHAT, CDR2 FQNNGV. The CDR3 consists of 16 residues. The CDR3 region is CASSLGGWRVTDTQYF. The CDR3 DNA reads TGTGCCAGCAGCTTAGGGGGTTGGAGGGTCACAGATACGCAGTATTTT.

The V call is TRBV9, the J call TRBJ2-1, with TRBD2 matching 7 bases. The CDR3 covers 13 residues. The V and J ends lost 3 bases and 8 bases, in that order; junction bases with no gene match: 5. The germline V gene has CDR1 SGDLS and CDR2 YYNGEE. CDR3 DNA sequence: TGTGCCAGCAGCGGGGACTATGATGATGAGCAGTTCTTC. It is translated as CASSGDYDDEQFF.